This T cell receptor beta chain was recovered during a study of cytomegalovirus exposure and HLA in healthy donors. Study outcomes and limitations: Previously analyzed data showed that most TCR beta V segments were productive at a frequency of about 87% or about 30%. Likely technical artifact: a cluster of highly shared sequence variants. In a later analysis, TCR association rates varied by HLA locus: DRB1 most, HLA-C fewest.

With respect to this clone: Its antigen is currently unknown.

The PCR used 60 Vbeta and 13 Jbeta primers. Some clones are missing from TCRdb's copy, which holds only in-frame ones; the method was immunoSEQ multiplex PCR. The sample includes some 150,000 clones, around 78% of them seen just once. The CDR3 is 16 amino acids. CDR1 SGDLS and CDR2 YYNGEE come from the germline V gene. V lost 0 bases and J 7 bases, leaving 19 bases between the germline ends. The V gene is TRBV9, the J gene TRBJ1-2; weak D call: TRBD1 (6 bases). The sample consisted of PBMCs. The TCR originated in a woman in her 30s in good health and CMV-seropositive. CDR3 sequence: CASSVGQDLGVGGYTF. The DNA for the CDR3 is TGTGCCAGCAGCGTAGGACAGGACCTCGGGGTTGGTGGCTACACCTTC.